This entry lists 12 T cell receptor beta chains sequenced from one sample in a study of tumor-infiltrating lymphocytes in primary liver carcinoma. Co-extraction yielded RNA and DNA from approximately 22-30 mg of unsorted bulk tissue. Priming with a constant-region primer yielded TCR beta cDNA from 400 to 500 ng total RNA. Modified slightly, ARM-PCR produced TCR beta libraries over three nested multiplex PCR rounds. For 10 cycles apiece, the opening two PCR rounds ran with TRBV1-TRBV30 forward primers and a C-beta reverse primer. TCRdb re-called the multiplex PCR reads with MiXCR, one entry per CDR3 protein. The repertoire includes about 41,000 distinct CDR3 sequences, 65% to 85% of them detected once, and approximately 20% sits in the top ten. Sequenced input: liver tumor tissue from sampling region 2. Subset: tumor region T2, inferior pole. These receptor sequences come from a man aged 40-50 years with primary liver carcinoma and hepatitis B virus infection.

This clonotype was found once. An end of the junction differs from the germline gene, which may be a read error. This CDR3 is CAGSLLVGNTRELSF. Written as DNA, the CDR3 is TGTGCCGGCAGCTTACTAGTGGGGAACACCAGGGAGCTGTCTTTT. This chain uses TRBV11-2 with TRBJ2-2; D tentatively reads TRBD1 or TRBD2 (5 bases each). The germline gives CDR1 SGHAT, CDR2 FQNNGV. CDR3 length: 15 residues.

Note on this clonotype: Without the conserved terminal phenylalanine or tryptophan, this CDR3 likely stems from a read error. The chain employs TRBV6-1 and TRBJ2-7, with D perhaps matching TRBD1 (5 bases). The CDR3 is made up of 12 amino acids. CDR1 and CDR2 from the germline V gene are MNHNS and SASEGT. This chain's CDR3 is CVSSRGVYEQYL. Here the CDR3 DNA reads TGTGTCAGCAGTAGGGGTGTCTACGAGCAGTACCTC.

A remark on this clonotype: A junction end diverges from the germline sequence, so it may reflect a read error. CDR3 sequence (DNA): TGTGCCAGCAGTCAAGATCGGAAGGAGCAGTACTTC. Amino acids: CASSQDRKEQYF. The chain uses TRBV4-2 and TRBJ2-7, with unresolved D. The germline CDR1 and CDR2 sequences are LGHNA and YNFKEQ. The CDR3 has 12 residues.

As to this clonotype: Because it lacks the conserved phenylalanine or tryptophan at the end, this CDR3 is likely a read error. The chain links TRBV6-1 to TRBJ1-3; D ambiguous. Germline V CDR1 and CDR2: MNHNS, SASEGT. The CDR3 runs to 14 residues. The CDR3 DNA is TGTGCCGGCAGTGACTTCAGCTCTGGAAACACCATATATCTT. It translates to CAGSDFSSGNTIYL.

The chain joins TRBV14 to TRBJ2-1; D remains ambiguous. The germline V gene has CDR1 SGHDN and CDR2 FVKESK. V was cut by 6 bases and J by 8 bases, with 23 bases left in between. The CDR3 has 16 residues. This chain's CDR3 is CASSAVAGWVNDEQFF. Written as DNA, the CDR3 is TGTGCCAGCAGTGCCGTGGCAGGATGGGTAAACGATGAGCAGTTCTTC.

Comment on this clonotype: Without the conserved terminal phenylalanine or tryptophan, this CDR3 likely stems from a read error. No DNA is shown, since the ends of the CDR3 on it are uncertain; the CDR3 is the one TCRdb lists. The rearrangement uses TRBV6-4 and TRBJ1-1; the table's D call, TRBD1, has no DNA check behind it. A total of 14 residues make up the CDR3, ends included. Germline values: CDR1 MRHNA, CDR2 SNTAGT. The CDR3 spells CASKQGAASTEASS.

This clonotype was counted once. Since no conserved phenylalanine or tryptophan closes the CDR3, a read error is the likely cause. This rearrangement joins TRBV29-1 to TRBJ2-1; 7 nucleotides agree with TRBD1. The CDR3 extends over 14 amino acids. CDR1 and CDR2 (germline): SQVTM, ANQGSEA. The V and J ends lost 8 bases and 2 bases, in that order; junction bases with no gene match: 9. CDR3 residues: CSLRDRSAYNEQFL. CDR3 in DNA: TGCAGCCTCAGGGACAGAAGCGCCTACAATGAGCAGTTCTTA.

A remark on this clonotype: Germline is not matched at one junction end, which may reflect a read error. The gene calls are TRBV10-2 and TRBJ2-3; 8 bases are a match to TRBD2. The CDR3 is made up of 13 amino acids. Germline V gene lookup returns CDR1 WSHSY and CDR2 SAAADI. The CDR3 is CASGNAHTDTLYF. The CDR3 nucleotides are TGCGCTAGCGGGAATGCGCACACAGATACGCTGTATTTT.

A remark on this clonotype: This may be a read error, as it is one base from a much larger clone. The chain carries TRBV6-2 or TRBV6-3 and TRBJ1-6; D is ambiguous. Germline V CDR1 and CDR2: MNHEY, SVGEGT. The CDR3 sequence is 14 residues long. CDR3 loop: CDSTIRVSNSPLHF. CDR3 bases: TGTGACAGCACCATCCGGGTTTCTAATTCACCCCTCCACTTT.

This clonotype was picked up many times. The chain is built from TRBV29-1 and TRBJ1-2, with TRBD1 as a possible D gene (5 bases). CDR1 and CDR2 (germline): SQVTM, ANQGSEA. Trimming shortened V by 4 bases and J by 6 bases, and 15 bases separated the two germline ends. This CDR3 is built from 13 residues. The CDR3: CSVVEQGENGYTF. As DNA, the CDR3 is TGCAGCGTTGTGGAGCAGGGAGAGAATGGCTACACCTTC.

Remarks on this clonotype: One end of the junction is discordant with germline, which a read error may explain. The rearrangement uses TRBV5-1 and TRBJ1-1; D is ambiguous. This CDR3 region has 13 residues. Germline lookup yields CDR1 SGHRS and CDR2 YFSETQ. The CDR3 DNA reads TGCGCCAGCAGCGATGGTCCGAACACTGAAACTTTCTTT. Translation: CASSDGPNTETFF.

Judged by abundance, this clonotype is medium-sized. This chain links TRBV6-1 with TRBJ2-7, with D unresolved. The CDR3 covers 12 residues. V was trimmed by 8 bases and J by 3 bases, leaving 11 bases between them. CDR1 and CDR2 from the germline V gene are MNHNS and SASEGT. The CDR3 nucleotides read TGTGCCAGCGATATGGCAGACTACGAGCAGTACTTC. It translates to CASDMADYEQYF.